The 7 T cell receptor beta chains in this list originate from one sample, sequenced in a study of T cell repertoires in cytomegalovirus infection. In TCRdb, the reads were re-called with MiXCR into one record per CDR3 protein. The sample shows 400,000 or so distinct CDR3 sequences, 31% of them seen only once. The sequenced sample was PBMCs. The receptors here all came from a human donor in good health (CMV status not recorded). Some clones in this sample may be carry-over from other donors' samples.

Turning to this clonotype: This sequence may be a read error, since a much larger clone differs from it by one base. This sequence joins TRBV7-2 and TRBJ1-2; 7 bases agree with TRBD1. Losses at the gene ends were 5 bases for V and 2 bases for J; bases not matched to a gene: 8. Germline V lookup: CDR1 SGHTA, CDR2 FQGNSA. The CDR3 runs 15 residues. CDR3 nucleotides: TGTGCCAGCAGCCCCCGTTCGACAGGGAACTATGGCTACACCTTC. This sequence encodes CASSPRSTGNYGYTF.

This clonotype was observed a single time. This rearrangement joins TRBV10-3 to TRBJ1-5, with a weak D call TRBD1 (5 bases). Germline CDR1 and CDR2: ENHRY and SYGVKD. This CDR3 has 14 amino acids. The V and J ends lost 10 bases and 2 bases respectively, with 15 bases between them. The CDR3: CATRTGDGNQPQHF. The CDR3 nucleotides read TGTGCCACCCGAACAGGAGATGGCAATCAGCCCCAGCATTTT.

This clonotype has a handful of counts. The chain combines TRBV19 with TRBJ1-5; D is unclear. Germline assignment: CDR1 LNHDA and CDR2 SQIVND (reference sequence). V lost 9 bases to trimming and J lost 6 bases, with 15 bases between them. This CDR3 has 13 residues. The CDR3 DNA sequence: TGTGCCAGCAACGGGATCGCGGGTCAGCCCCAGCATTTT. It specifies CASNGIAGQPQHF.

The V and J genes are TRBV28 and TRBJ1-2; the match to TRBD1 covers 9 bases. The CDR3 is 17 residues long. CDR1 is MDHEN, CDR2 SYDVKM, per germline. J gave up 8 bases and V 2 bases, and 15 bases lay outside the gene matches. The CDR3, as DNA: TGTGCCAGCAGTTTACCCCGGGGGACAGGGAATTCGGGCGGCTACACCTTC. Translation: CASSLPRGTGNSGGYTF.

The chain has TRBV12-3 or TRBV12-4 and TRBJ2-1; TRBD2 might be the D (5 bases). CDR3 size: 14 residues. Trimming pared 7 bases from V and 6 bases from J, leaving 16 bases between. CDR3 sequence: CASTEGSTGNEQFF. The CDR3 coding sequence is TGTGCCAGCACCGAGGGATCTACTGGCAATGAGCAGTTCTTC.

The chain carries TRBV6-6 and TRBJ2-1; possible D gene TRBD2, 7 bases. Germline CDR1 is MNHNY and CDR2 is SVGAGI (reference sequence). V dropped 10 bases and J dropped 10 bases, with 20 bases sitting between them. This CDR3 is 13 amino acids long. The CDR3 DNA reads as TGTGCCACCCGAACTGGGGGGGGCAGGGAGCAGTTCTTC. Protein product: CATRTGGGREQFF.

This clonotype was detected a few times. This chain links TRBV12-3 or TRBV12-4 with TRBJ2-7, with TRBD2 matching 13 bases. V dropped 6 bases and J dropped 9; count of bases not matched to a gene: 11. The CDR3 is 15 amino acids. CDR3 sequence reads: CASSPGTSGGATQYF. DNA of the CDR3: TGTGCCAGCAGCCCGGGAACTAGCGGGGGGGCTACGCAGTACTTC.